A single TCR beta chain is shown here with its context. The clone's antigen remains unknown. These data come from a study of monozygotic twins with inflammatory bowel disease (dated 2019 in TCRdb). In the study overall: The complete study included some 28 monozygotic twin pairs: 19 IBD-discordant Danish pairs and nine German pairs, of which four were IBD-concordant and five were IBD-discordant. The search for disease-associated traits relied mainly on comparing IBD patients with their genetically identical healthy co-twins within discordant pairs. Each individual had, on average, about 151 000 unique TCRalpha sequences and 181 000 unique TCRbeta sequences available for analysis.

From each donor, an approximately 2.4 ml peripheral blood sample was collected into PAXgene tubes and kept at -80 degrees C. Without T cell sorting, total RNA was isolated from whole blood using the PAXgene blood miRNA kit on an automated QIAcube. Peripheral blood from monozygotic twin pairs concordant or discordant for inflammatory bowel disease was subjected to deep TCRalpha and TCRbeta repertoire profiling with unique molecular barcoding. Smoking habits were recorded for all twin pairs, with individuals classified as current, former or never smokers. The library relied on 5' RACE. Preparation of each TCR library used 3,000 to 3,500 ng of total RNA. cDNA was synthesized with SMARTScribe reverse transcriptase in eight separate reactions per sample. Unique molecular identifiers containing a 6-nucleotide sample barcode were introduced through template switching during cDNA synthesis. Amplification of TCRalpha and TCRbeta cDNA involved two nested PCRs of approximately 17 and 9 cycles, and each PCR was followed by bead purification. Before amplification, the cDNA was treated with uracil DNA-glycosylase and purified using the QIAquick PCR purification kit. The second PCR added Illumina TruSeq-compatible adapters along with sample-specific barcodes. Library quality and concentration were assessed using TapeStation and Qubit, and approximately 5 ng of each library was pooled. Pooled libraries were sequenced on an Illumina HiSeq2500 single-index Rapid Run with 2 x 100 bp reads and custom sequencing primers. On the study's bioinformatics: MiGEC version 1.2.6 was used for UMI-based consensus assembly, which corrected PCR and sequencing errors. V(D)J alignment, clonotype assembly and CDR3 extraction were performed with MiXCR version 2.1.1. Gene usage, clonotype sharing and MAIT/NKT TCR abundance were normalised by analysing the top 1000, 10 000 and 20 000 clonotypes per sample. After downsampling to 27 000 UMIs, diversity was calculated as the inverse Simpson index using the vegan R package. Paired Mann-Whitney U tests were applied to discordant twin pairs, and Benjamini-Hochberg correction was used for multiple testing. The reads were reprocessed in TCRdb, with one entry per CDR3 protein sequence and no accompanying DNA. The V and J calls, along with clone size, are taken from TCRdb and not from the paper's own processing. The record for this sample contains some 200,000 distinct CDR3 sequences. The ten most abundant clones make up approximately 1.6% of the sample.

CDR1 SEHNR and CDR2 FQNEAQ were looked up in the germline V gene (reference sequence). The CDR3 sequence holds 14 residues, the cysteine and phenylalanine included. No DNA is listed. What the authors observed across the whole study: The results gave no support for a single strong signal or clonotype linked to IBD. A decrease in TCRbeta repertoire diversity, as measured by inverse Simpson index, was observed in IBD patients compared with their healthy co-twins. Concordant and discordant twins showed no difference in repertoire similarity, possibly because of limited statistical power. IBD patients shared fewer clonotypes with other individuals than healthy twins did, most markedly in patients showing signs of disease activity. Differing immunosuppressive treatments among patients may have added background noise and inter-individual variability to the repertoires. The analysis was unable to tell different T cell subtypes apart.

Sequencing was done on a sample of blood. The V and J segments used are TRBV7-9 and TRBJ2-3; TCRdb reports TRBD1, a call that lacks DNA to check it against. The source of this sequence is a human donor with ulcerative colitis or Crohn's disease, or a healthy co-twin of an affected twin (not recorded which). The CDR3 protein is CASSSRGGADTQYF.